This TCR beta chain was sequenced for a study of post-analysis software for immune sequencing data. General observations from the study: Elevated frequency relative to controls characterized about 5 TRBV segments in patients, TRBV5-6, TRBV5-1 and TRBV20-1 among them.

Points on this clonotype: Its antigen is unidentified.

TCR beta cDNA libraries included unique molecular identifiers. TCRdb itself ran the PCR reads through MiXCR, one entry per CDR3 protein. This sample carries approximately 460,000 distinct CDR3 sequences, around 40% of them seen once, and the ten largest clones take over 10%. V lost 6 bases to trimming and J lost 2 bases; unmatched junction nucleotides: 3. This CDR3 has 14 residues. Germline V gene data show CDR1 as SNHLY and CDR2 as FYNNEI. Sequences were obtained from blood. The sequence was collected from a girl aged 10 to 17 with multiple sclerosis. V is TRBV2 and J is TRBJ2-1, with 8 bases lining up with TRBD1. Here the CDR3 DNA reads TGTGCCAGCAGGGGGGACAGGACCTACAATGAGCAGTTCTTC. This translates into CASRGDRTYNEQFF.